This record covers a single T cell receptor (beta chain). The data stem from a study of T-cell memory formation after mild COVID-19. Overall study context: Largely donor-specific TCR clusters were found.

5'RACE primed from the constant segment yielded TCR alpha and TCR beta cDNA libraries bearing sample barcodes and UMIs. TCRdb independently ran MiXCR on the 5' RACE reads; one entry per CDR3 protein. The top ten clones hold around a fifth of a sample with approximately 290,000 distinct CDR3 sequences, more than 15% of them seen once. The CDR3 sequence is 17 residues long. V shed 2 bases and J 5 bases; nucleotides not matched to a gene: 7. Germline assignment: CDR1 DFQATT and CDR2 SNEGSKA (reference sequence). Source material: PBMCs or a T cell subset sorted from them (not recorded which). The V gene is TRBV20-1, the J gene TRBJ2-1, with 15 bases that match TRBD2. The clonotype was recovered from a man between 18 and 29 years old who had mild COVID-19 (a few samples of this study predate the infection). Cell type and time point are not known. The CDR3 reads CSARSGLAGGLNNEQFF. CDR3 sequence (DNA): TGCAGTGCTAGATCCGGACTAGCGGGGGGGCTAAACAATGAGCAGTTCTTC.